One and the same sample provided the 18 T cell receptor beta chains below, sequenced in a study of T cells after yellow fever vaccination (dated by TCRdb to 2018 to 2020). Receptor libraries were prepared by 5' RACE. Sequenced using an Illumina HiSeq 2500. The public reads were reanalyzed by TCRdb: fastp trimming at Q25, MiXCR alignment, in-frame beta chains only. Merged by CDR3 protein, the rows form single entries marked with the most common genes and DNA. The sample records 250,000 to 300,000 distinct CDR3 sequences, 10% to 15% of which are singletons. The ten largest clones add up to less than 0.55% of the sample. This sample's treatment or condition label indicates: live attenuated yellow fever vaccine strain. Sequencing used CD4+ T cells sorted from PBMCs, obtained 45 days after the yellow fever booster vaccination. The receptors come from a man aged 25 to 45 who received the YFV17D yellow fever vaccine.

The chain is built from TRBV10-3 and TRBJ2-3, with D perhaps given as TRBD1 or TRBD2 (5 bases each). V was pared by 6 bases and J by 1 base, with 17 bases between. This CDR3 is built from 16 residues. Germline V lookup: CDR1 ENHRY, CDR2 SYGVKD. CDR3 nucleotide sequence: TGTGCCATCAGCGGGACCTCGGGTACTTGCACAGATACGCAGTATTTT. Protein sequence: CAISGTSGTCTDTQYF.

Turning to this clonotype: A much larger clonotype is one base distant, so this may be a read error. J is TRBJ2-5 and V is TRBV15, with D possibly TRBD2 on 5 matching bases. The V gene lost 3 bases and the J gene lost 2 bases, with 13 bases spanning the gap. The germline gives CDR1 LNHNV, CDR2 YYDKDF (reference sequence). CDR3 length: 15 amino acids. The CDR3, as DNA: TGTGCCACCAGCAGCGAAGGCGGGCGTCAAGAGACCCAGTACTTC. Its translation is CATSSEGGRQETQYF.

This clonotype appeared a few times. V is TRBV20-1 and J is TRBJ2-7, with 16 bases fitting TRBD2. The trim removed 5 bases at V and 7 bases at J, leaving 2 bases unmatched. Germline lookup yields CDR1 DFQATT and CDR2 SNEGSKA (reference sequence). CDR3 length: 13 amino acids. DNA of the CDR3: TGCAGTGCTCTGGGACTAGCGGGAGGGGAGCAGTACTTC. This sequence encodes CSALGLAGGEQYF.

V is TRBV3-1 and J is TRBJ2-3; TRBD2 agrees at 9 bases. Germline V gives CDR1 LGHDT, CDR2 YNNKEL (reference sequence). CDR3 length: 17 residues. J lost 3 bases, V lost 2 bases, and 9 bases had no gene match. The DNA of the CDR3 is TGTGCCAGCAGCCAACCCTCGGCGGGAGGGGCAACAGATACGCAGTATTTT. It yields the protein CASSQPSAGGATDTQYF.

The genes are TRBV6-5 and TRBJ2-7; D is possibly TRBD2 (5 bases). V lost 4 bases, J lost 1 base, and 11 bases lay in between. CDR1 MNHEY and CDR2 SVGAGI come from the germline V gene. The CDR3 runs 14 residues. This CDR3 reads CASSSPDLSYEQYF. CDR3 DNA: TGTGCCAGCAGTTCCCCGGACTTATCCTACGAGCAGTACTTC.

This clonotype was seen more than once but under ten times. The chain employs TRBV6-2 or TRBV6-3 and TRBJ2-7, with 10 positions matching TRBD1. J was trimmed by 3 bases and V by 6 bases; bases with no gene match: 11. CDR3 length equals 16 residues. From germline, CDR1 is MNHEY and CDR2 SVGEGT. The chain's CDR3 is CASRSPGTGAYYEQYF. Here the CDR3 DNA reads TGTGCCAGCAGAAGCCCCGGGACAGGGGCGTACTACGAGCAGTACTTC.

The CDR3 reads CSAREPSTYEQYF. The CDR3 region has the DNA TGCAGTGCTAGAGAGCCCTCTACCTACGAGCAGTACTTC. The V call is TRBV20-1, the J call TRBJ2-7; D remains unclear. The length of the CDR3 is 13 residues. Germline V gene sequence: CDR1 DFQATT, CDR2 SNEGSKA (reference sequence). V shed 0 bases and J shed 2 bases, with 8 bases lying between them.

This chain connects TRBV15 to TRBJ2-1; D uncertain. The CDR3 runs to 15 residues. Germline CDR1 is LNHNV and CDR2 is YYDKDF (reference sequence). V was clipped by 0 bases and J by 5 bases, with 11 bases between them. As DNA, the CDR3 is TGTGCCACCAGCAGAGAGGCGGACCCGAACAATGAGCAGTTCTTC. This sequence encodes CATSREADPNNEQFF.

The gene calls are TRBV5-6 and TRBJ2-5, with 10 bases lining up with TRBD2. V shed 8 bases, J shed 4 bases, and the junction held 5 bases outside the gene matches. The germline CDR1 and CDR2 sequences are SGHDT and YYEEEE. The CDR3 covers 13 residues. Here the CDR3 DNA reads TGTGCCAGTGGTAGCGGGAGGCTAGAGACCCAGTACTTC. Translated, it gives CASGSGRLETQYF.

The table lists this clonotype with a few counts. The chain couples TRBV7-2 to TRBJ2-7; TRBD2 agrees at 9 bases. This CDR3 spans 14 amino acids. The trim removed 3 bases at V and 3 bases at J, leaving 3 bases unmatched. Looked up from germline, CDR1 is SGHTA and CDR2 is FQGNSA. The CDR3 protein is CASSLKREDYEQYF. In DNA, the CDR3 is TGTGCCAGCAGCTTGAAGCGGGAGGACTACGAGCAGTACTTC.

This clonotype was seen only a few times. The CDR3 nucleotides read TGTGCCATCAGCGGCGATGGACTAGCCGACACCGCCGAAGCCTATACGCAGTATTTT. Its translation: CAISGDGLADTAEAYTQYF. The V gene is TRBV10-3, the J gene TRBJ2-3; 8 nucleotides align to TRBD2. The CDR3 sequence is 19 residues long. The germline gives CDR1 ENHRY, CDR2 SYGVKD. The ends lost 6 bases at V and 7 bases at J; junction bases unmatched: 24.

The rearrangement uses TRBV24-1 and TRBJ2-2; D perhaps matches TRBD1 (5 bases). The germline CDR1 and CDR2 sequences are KGHDR and SFDVKD. Trimming shortened V by 4 bases and J by 6 bases, and 11 bases separated the two germline ends. The CDR3 runs to 14 residues. CDR3 DNA sequence: TGTGCCACCAGTGACATAAGGGGTTCCGGGGAGCTGTTTTTT. It translates to CATSDIRGSGELFF.

J is TRBJ2-7 and V is TRBV6-5; 10 bases map to TRBD2. CDR1 and CDR2 from the germline V gene are MNHEY and SVGAGI. V lost 5 bases, J lost 3 bases, and 7 bases stayed unmatched. The CDR3 sequence is 15 residues long. The CDR3 bases are TGTGCCAGCAGTCCCCTAGTAGCGGGGGGCTACGAGCAGTACTTC. Translation gives CASSPLVAGGYEQYF.

The chain recombines TRBV12-3 or TRBV12-4 with TRBJ1-5; a possible D gene is TRBD1 (6 bases). The CDR3 totals 16 residues. Trimming removed 7 bases at V and 6 bases at J, with 22 bases between. The CDR3 is CASKLTGYGAGQPQHF. The CDR3 nucleotides read TGTGCCAGCAAACTCACAGGGTATGGGGCGGGTCAGCCCCAGCATTTT.

This clonotype was counted many times. The CDR3 DNA reads TGCAGTGCTAGACCTACGGGAGTTAGCTCCTACAATGAGCAGTTCTTC. As protein: CSARPTGVSSYNEQFF. This chain connects TRBV20-1 to TRBJ2-1; D is perhaps TRBD2 (6 bases). The V and J ends lost 2 bases and 0 bases respectively, with 14 bases between them. Germline CDR1 is DFQATT and CDR2 is SNEGSKA (reference sequence). The CDR3 is 16 amino acids.

The chain combines TRBV5-6 with TRBJ1-1, with D perhaps TRBD1 (6 bases). Trimming stripped 0 bases from V and 11 bases from J, with 8 bases between. This CDR3 comprises 11 residues. Germline loops: CDR1 SGHDT, CDR2 YYEEEE. The CDR3 coding sequence is TGTGCCAGCAGCTTGGACAGGGCGGCTTTCTTT. As protein: CASSLDRAAFF.

This chain connects TRBV27 to TRBJ2-3; 14 bases line up with TRBD2. Per germline, CDR1 MNHEY and CDR2 SMNVEV (reference sequence). There are 17 residues in the CDR3. V lost 6 bases and J lost 4; bases outside the gene matches: 9. The CDR3 DNA reads as TGTGCCAGCAGAAGAGAACCGGGACTAGCGGGAGCAGATACGCAGTATTTT. The encoded protein is CASRREPGLAGADTQYF.

This clonotype came up many times. The genes are TRBV3-1 and TRBJ2-1, with a weak D call TRBD1 (6 bases). The CDR3 runs to 13 residues. Trimming left V 5 bases short and J 5 bases short, with 10 bases between. From germline, CDR1 is LGHDT and CDR2 YNNKEL (reference sequence). This CDR3 reads CASSVTGNNEQFF. CDR3 in DNA: TGTGCCAGCAGCGTTACAGGGAACAATGAGCAGTTCTTC.